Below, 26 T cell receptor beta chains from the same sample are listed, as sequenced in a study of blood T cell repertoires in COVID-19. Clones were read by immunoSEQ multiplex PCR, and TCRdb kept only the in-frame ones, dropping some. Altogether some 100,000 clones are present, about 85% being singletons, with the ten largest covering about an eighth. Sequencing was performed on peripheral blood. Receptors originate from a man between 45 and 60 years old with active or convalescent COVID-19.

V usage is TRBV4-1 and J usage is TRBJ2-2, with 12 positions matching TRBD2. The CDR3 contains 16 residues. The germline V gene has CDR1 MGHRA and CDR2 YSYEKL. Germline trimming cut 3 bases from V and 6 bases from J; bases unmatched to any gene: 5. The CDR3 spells CASSHASGRAPGELFF. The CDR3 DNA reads TGCGCCAGCAGCCATGCTAGCGGGAGGGCCCCCGGGGAGCTGTTTTTT.

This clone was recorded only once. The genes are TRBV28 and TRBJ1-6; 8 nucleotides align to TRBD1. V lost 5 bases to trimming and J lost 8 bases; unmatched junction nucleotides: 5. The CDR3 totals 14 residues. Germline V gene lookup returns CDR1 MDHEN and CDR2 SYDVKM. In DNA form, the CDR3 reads TGTGCCAGCAGTACAGGGGGAGGCTATTCACCCCTCCACTTT. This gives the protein CASSTGGGYSPLHF.

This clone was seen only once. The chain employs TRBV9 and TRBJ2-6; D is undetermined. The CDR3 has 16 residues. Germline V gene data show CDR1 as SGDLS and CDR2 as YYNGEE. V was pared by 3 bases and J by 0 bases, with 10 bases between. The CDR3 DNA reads TGTGCCAGCAGCGAGTGGCCGCTCTCTGGGGCCAACGTCCTGACTTTC. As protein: CASSEWPLSGANVLTF.

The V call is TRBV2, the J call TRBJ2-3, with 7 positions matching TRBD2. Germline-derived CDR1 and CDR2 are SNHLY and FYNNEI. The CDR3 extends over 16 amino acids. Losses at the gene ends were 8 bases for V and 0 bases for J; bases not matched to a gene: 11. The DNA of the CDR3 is TGTGCCAGCTCGAGGATGGCGGGAGCTAGCACAGATACGCAGTATTTT. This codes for CASSRMAGASTDTQYF. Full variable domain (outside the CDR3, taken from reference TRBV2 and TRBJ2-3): EPEVTQTPSHQVTQMGQEVILRCVPISNHLYFYWYRQILGQKVEFLVSFYNNEISEKSEIFDDQFSVERPDGSNFTLKIRSTKLEDSAMYFCASSRMAGASTDTQYFGPGTRLTVL.

The CDR3 region has the DNA TGTGCCAGCAGCGTAGGGCTAGCGGGAGAAGTGAACACCGGGGAGCTGTTTTTT. This encodes CASSVGLAGEVNTGELFF. The chain couples TRBV9 to TRBJ2-2, with 10 positions matching TRBD2. This CDR3 is built from 18 residues. CDR1 and CDR2 from the germline V gene are SGDLS and YYNGEE. The trim removed 0 bases at V and 1 base at J, leaving 6 bases unmatched.

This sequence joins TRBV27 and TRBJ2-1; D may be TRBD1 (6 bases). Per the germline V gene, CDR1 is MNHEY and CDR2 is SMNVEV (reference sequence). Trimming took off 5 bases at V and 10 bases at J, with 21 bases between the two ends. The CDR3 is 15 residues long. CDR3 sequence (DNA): TGTGCCAGCAGTCCCCAAACTACGACAGGCCTCGAGCAGTTCTTC. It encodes CASSPQTTTGLEQFF.

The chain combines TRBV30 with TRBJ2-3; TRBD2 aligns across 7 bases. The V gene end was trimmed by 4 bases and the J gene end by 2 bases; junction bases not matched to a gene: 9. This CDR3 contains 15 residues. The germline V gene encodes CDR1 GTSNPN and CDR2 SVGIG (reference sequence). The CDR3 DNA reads TGTGCCTGGAAAGCGTTTAGCGGGCACACAGATACGCAGTATTTT. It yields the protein CAWKAFSGHTDTQYF.

This CDR3 is CASSPPRLRGENEQFF. The CDR3 DNA reads TGCGCCAGCAGTCCTCCAAGATTGCGGGGAGAAAATGAGCAGTTCTTC. V is TRBV23-1 and J is TRBJ2-1; a weak D match, TRBD2 (6 bases). TRBV23-1 is an ORF, with its function uncertain. CDR3 length: 16 amino acids. The V end was cut by 4 bases, the J end by 7 bases, with 20 bases between.

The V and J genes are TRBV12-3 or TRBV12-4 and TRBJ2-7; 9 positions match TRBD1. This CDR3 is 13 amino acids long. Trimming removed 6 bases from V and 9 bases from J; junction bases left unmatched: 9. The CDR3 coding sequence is TGTGCCAGCAGCCCGGGACAGGGTATAAGGCAGTACTTC. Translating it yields CASSPGQGIRQYF.

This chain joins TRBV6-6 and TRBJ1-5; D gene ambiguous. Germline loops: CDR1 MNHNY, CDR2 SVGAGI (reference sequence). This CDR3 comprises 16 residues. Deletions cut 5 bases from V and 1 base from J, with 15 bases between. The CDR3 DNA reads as TGTGCCAGCAGTCTTACGGGGTTCGCAAGCAATCAGCCCCAGCATTTT. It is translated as CASSLTGFASNQPQHF.

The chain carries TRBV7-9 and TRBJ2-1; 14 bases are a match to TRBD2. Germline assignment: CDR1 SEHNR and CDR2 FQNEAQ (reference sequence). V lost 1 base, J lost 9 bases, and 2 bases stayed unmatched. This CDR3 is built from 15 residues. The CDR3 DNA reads TGTGCCAGCAGCTTAGAAGGGACTAGCGGGAGTGAGCAGTTCTTC. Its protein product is CASSLEGTSGSEQFF.

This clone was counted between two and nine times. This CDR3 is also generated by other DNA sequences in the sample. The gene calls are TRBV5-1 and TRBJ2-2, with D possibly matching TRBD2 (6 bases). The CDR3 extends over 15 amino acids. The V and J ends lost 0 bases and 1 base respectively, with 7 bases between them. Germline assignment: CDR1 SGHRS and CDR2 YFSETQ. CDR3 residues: CASSLAGGNTGELFF. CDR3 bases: TGCGCCAGCAGCTTGGCCGGGGGGAACACCGGGGAGCTGTTTTTT.

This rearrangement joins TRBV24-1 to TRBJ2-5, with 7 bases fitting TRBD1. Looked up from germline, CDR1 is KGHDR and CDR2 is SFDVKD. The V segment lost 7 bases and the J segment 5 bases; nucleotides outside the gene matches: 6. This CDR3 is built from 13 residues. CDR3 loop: CATSRQGRETQYF. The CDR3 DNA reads TGTGCCACCAGCAGACAGGGACGGGAGACCCAGTACTTC.

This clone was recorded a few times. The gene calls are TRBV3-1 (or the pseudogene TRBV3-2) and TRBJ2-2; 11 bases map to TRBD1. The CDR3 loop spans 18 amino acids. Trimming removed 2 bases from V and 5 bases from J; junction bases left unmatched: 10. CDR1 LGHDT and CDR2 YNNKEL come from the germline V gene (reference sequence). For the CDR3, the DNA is TGTGCCAGCAGCCAAAGAGGGTCGGGACAGGGGGGAACCGGGGAGCTGTTTTTT. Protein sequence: CASSQRGSGQGGTGELFF.

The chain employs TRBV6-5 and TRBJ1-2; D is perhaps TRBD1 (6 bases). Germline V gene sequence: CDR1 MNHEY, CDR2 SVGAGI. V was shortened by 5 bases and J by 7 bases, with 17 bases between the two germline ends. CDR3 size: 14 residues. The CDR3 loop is CASSPFSEGVGYTF. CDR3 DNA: TGTGCCAGCAGTCCATTTTCCGAGGGGGTTGGCTACACCTTC.

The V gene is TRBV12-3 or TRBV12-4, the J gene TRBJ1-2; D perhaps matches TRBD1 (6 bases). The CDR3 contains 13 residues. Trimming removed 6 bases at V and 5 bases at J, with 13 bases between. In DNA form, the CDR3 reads TGTGCCAGCAGCCTAGATACAGGGTATGGCTACACCTTC. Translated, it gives CASSLDTGYGYTF.

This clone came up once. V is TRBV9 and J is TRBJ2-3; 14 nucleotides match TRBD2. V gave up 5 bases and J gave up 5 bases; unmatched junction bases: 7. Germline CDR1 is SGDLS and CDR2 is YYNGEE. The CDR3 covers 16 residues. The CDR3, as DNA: TGTGCCAGCAGTGGGACTAGCGGGAGTGAAAGAGATACGCAGTATTTT. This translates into CASSGTSGSERDTQYF.

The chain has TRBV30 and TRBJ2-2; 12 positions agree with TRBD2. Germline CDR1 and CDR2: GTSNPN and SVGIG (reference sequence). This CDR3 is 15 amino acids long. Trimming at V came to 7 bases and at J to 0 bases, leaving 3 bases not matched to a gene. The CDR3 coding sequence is TGTGCCTCTGGACTAGCGGGGTCGAACACCGGGGAGCTGTTTTTT. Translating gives CASGLAGSNTGELFF.

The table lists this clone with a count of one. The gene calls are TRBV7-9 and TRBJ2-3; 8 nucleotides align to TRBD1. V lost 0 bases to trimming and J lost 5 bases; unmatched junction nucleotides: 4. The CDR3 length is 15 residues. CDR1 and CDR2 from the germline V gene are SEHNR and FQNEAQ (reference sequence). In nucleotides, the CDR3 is TGTGCCAGCAGCTTAGCTCAGACAGGGGAAGATACGCAGTATTTT. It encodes CASSLAQTGEDTQYF.

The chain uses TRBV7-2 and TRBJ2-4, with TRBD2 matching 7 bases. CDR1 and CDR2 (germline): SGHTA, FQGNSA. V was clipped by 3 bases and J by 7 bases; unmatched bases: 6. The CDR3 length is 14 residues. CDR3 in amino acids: CASSLGLFNNIQYF. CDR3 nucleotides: TGTGCCAGCAGCTTGGGACTATTCAACAACATTCAGTACTTC.

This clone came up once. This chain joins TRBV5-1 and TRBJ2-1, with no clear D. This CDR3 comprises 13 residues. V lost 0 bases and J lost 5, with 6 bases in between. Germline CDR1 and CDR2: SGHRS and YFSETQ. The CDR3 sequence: CASSLAGDNEQFF. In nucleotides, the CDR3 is TGCGCCAGCAGCTTGGCTGGAGACAATGAGCAGTTCTTC.

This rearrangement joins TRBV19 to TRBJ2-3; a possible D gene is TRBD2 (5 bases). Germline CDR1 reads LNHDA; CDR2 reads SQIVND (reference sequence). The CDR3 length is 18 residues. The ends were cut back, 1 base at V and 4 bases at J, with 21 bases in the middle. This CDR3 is CASSIASTSNPSADTQYF. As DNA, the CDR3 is TGTGCCAGTAGTATAGCCTCCACTAGTAACCCCTCAGCAGATACGCAGTATTTT.

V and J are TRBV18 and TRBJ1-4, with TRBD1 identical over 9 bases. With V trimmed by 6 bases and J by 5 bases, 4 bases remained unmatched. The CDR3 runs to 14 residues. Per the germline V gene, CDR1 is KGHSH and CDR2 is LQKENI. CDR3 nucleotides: TGTGCCAGCTCGCTCGGGACAGGGAATGAAAAACTGTTTTTT. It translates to CASSLGTGNEKLFF.

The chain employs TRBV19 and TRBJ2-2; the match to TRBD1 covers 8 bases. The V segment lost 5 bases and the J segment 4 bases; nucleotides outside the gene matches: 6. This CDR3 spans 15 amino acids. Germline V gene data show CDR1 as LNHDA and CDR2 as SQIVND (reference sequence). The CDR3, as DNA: TGTGCCAGTAGTGCCTTACAGGGGGGCACCGGGGAGCTGTTTTTT. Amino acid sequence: CASSALQGGTGELFF. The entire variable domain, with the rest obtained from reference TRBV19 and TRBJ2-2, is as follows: DGGITQSPKYLFRKEGQNVTLSCEQNLNHDAMYWYRQDPGQGLRLIYYSQIVNDFQKGDIAEGYSVSREKKESFPLTVTSAQKNPTAFYLCASSALQGGTGELFFGEGSRLTVL.

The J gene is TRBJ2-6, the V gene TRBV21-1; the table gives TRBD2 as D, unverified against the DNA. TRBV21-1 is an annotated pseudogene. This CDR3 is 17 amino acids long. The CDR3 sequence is CASSKELRVPGANVLTF. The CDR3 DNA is TGTGCCAGCAGCAAAGAGTTGAGGGTCCCTGGGGCCAACGTCCTGACTTTC.

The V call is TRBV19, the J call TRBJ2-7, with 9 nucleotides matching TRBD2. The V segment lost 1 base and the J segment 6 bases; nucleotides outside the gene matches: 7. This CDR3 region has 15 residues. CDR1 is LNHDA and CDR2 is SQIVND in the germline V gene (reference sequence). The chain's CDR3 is CASSIGGLAGVEQYF. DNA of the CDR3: TGTGCCAGTAGTATAGGGGGCTTAGCGGGAGTCGAGCAGTACTTC.